This T cell receptor beta chain is from a study of metastatic and nonmetastatic thyroid tumors. Until they underwent thyroid surgery, no patient had received any treatment. This clone was recorded at least ten times. The CDR3 has 15 residues. Trimming removed 6 bases at V and 3 bases at J, with 14 bases between. CDR1 and CDR2 (germline): MRHNA, SNTAGT. Original data processing: Researchers built a distant-metastasis classifier for papillary thyroid cancer that drew on CDR3 differences across clinicopathological groups. Using MiXCR, TCRdb re-called clones from the PCR reads. These V and J calls derive from TCRdb rather than the authors' analysis. The sample carries 30,000 to 35,000 clones, 25% to 30% recorded once.

The material sequenced was blood. The chain has TRBV6-4 and TRBJ1-4, with TRBD1 as a possible D gene (5 bases). The TCR was taken from a female donor with papillary thyroid cancer or a benign thyroid nodule (not recorded which). Some clones in this sample may be carry-over from other donors' samples. The CDR3 nucleotides are TGTGCCAGCAGCGCAGGGATCGGTGCTAATGAAAAACTGTTTTTT. Encoded protein: CASSAGIGANEKLFF.